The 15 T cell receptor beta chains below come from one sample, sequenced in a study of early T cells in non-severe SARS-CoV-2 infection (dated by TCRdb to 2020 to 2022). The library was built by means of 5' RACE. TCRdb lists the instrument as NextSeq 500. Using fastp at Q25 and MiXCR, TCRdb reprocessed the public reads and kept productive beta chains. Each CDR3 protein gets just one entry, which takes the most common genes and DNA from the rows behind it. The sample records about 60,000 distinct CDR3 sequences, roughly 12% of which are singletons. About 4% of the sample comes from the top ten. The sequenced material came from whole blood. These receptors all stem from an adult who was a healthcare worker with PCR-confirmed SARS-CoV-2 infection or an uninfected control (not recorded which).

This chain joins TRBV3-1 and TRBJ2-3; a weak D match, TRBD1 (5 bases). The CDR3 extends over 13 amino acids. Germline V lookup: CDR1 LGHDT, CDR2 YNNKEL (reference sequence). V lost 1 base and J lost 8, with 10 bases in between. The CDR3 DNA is TGTGCCAGCAGCCAAGGAAGGCAGGGTACGCAGTATTTT. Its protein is CASSQGRQGTQYF.

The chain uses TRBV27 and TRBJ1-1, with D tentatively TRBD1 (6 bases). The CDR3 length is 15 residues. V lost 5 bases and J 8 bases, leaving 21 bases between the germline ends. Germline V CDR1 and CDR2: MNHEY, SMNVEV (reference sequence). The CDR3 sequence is CASSPGGGRVPEAFF. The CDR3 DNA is TGTGCCAGCAGTCCCGGCGGGGGGCGAGTCCCCGAAGCTTTCTTT.

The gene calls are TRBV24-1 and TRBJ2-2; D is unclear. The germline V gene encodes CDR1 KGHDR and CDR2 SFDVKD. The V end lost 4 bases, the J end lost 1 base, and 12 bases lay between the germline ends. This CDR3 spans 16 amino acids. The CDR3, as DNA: TGTGCCACCAGTGAGATCAGTAGTTGGAACACCGGGGAGCTGTTTTTT. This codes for CATSEISSWNTGELFF.

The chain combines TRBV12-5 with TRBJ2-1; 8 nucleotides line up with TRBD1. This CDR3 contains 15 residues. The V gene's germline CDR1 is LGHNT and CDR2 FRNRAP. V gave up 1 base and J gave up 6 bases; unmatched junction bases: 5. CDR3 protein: CASGLAPGQGNEQFF. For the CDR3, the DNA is TGTGCTAGTGGTTTGGCGCCCGGACAGGGCAATGAGCAGTTCTTC.

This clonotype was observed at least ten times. CDR3 in DNA: TGCAGTGCTAGATTCCCGAACGGGGAGACCCAGTACTTC. Encoded protein: CSARFPNGETQYF. V gene TRBV20-1 combines with J gene TRBJ2-5; D remains ambiguous. The germline CDR1 and CDR2 sequences are DFQATT and SNEGSKA (reference sequence). The germline V and J ends were trimmed by 2 bases and 5 bases, with 12 bases remaining between them. The CDR3 loop spans 13 amino acids.

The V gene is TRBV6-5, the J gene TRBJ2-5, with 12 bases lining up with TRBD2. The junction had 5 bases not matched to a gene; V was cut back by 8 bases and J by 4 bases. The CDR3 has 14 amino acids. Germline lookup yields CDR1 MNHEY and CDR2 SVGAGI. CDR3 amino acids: CASAGLAGRETQYF. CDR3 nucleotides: TGTGCCAGCGCCGGACTAGCGGGAAGAGAGACCCAGTACTTC.

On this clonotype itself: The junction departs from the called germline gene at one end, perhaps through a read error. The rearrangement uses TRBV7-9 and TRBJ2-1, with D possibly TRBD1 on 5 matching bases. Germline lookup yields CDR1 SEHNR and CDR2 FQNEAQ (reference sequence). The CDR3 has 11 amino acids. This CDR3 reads CASSLKIPGLF. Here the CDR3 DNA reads TGTGCCAGCAGCTTAAAGATTCCAGGGCTCTTC.

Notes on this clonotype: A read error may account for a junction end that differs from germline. This CDR3 is CASSPTGLAGFLDF. The CDR3 coding sequence is TGTGCCAGCAGCCCGACCGGACTAGCGGGCTTCCTAGACTTC. The chain employs TRBV7-6 and TRBJ2-7; 11 bases agree with TRBD2. The germline V gene has CDR1 SGHVS and CDR2 FNYEAQ. The length of the CDR3 is 14 residues.

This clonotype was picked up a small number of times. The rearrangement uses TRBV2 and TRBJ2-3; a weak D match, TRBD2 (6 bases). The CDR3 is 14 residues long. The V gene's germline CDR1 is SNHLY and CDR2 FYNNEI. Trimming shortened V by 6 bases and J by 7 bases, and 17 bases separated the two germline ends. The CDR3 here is CASSSSGLYHTQYF. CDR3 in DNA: TGTGCCAGCAGCAGTAGCGGCCTTTATCATACGCAGTATTTT.

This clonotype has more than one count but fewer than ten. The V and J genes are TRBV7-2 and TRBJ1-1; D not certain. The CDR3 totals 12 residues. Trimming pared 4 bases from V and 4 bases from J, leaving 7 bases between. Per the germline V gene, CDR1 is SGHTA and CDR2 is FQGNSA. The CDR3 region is CASSWAGTEAFF. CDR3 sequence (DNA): TGTGCCAGCAGCTGGGCGGGCACTGAAGCTTTCTTT. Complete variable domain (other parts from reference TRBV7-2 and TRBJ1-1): GAGVSQSPSNKVTEKGKDVELRCDPISGHTALYWYRQSLGQGLEFLIYFQGNSAPDKSGLPSDRFSAERTGGSVSTLTIQRTQQEDSAVYLCASSWAGTEAFFGQGTRLTVV.

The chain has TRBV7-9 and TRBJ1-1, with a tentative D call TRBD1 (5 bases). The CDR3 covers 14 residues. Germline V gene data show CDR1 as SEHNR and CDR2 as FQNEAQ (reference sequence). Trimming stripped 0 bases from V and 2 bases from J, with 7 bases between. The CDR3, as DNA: TGTGCCAGCAGCTTAGCCAGGGCTAACACTGAAGCTTTCTTT. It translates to CASSLARANTEAFF.

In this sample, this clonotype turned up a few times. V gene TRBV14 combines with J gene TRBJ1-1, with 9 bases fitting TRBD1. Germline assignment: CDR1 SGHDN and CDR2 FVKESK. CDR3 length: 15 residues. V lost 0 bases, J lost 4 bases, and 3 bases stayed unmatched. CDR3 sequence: CASSQDRQGGTEAFF. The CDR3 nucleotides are TGTGCCAGCAGCCAAGATCGACAGGGGGGCACTGAAGCTTTCTTT.

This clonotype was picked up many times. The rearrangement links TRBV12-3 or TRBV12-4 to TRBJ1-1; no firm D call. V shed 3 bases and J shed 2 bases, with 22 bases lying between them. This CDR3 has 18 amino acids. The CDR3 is CASSFSWQANRLNTEAFF. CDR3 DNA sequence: TGTGCCAGCAGTTTTTCGTGGCAGGCGAATAGGCTTAACACTGAAGCTTTCTTT.

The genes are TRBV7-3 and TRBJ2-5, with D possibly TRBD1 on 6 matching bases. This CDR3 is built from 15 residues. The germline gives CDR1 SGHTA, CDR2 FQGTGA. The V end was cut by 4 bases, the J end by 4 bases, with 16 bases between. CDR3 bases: TGTGCCAGCAGCTCCCAGGGGCTAGCAGGAGAGACCCAGTACTTC. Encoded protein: CASSSQGLAGETQYF.

The DNA for the CDR3 is TGTGCCAGCAGGGCACAGTCCTCCTCCTACGAGCAGTACTTC. Translated: CASRAQSSSYEQYF. V and J are TRBV28 and TRBJ2-7; D gene uncertain. The CDR3 is made up of 14 amino acids. Germline V gene sequence: CDR1 MDHEN, CDR2 SYDVKM. V was cut by 6 bases and J by 0 bases, with 12 bases left in between.